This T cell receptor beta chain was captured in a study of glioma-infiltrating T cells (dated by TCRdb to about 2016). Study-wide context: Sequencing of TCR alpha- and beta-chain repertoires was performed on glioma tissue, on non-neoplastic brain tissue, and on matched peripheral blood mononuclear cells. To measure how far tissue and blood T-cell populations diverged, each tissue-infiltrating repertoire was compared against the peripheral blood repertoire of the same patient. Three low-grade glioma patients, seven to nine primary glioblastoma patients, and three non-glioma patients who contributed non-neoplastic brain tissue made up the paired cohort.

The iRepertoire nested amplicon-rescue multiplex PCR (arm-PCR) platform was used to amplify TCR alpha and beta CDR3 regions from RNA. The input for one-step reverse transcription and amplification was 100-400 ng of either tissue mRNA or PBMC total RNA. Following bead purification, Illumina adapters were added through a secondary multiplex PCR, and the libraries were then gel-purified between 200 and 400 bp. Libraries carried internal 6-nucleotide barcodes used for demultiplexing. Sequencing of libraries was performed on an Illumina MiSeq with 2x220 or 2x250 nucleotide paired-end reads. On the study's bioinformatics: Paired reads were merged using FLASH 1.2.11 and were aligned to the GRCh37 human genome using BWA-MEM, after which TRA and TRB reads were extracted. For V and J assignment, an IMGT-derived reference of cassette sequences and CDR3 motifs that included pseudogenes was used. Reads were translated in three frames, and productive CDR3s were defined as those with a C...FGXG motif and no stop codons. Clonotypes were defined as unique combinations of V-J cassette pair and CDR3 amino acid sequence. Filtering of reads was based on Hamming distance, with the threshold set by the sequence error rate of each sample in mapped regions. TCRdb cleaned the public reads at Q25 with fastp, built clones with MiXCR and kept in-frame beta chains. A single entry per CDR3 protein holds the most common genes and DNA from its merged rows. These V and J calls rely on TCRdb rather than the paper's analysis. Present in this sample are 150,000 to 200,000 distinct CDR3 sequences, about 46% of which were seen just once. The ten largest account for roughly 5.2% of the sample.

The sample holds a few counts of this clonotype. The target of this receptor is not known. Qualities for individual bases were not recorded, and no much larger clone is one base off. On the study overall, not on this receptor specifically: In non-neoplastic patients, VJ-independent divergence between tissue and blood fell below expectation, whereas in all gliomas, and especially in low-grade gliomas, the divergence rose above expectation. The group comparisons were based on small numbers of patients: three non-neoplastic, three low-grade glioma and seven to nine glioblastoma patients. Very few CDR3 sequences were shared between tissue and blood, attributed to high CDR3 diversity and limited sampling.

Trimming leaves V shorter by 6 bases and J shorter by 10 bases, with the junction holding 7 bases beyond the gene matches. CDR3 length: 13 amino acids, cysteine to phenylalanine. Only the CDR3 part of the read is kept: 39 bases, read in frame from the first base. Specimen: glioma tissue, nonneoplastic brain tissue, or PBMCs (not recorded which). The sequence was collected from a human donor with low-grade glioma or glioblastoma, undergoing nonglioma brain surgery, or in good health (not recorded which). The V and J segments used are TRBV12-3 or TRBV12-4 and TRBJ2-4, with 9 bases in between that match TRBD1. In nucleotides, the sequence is TGTGCCAGCAGCCGGGGACAGGGCAATATTCAGTACTTC. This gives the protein CASSRGQGNIQYF.